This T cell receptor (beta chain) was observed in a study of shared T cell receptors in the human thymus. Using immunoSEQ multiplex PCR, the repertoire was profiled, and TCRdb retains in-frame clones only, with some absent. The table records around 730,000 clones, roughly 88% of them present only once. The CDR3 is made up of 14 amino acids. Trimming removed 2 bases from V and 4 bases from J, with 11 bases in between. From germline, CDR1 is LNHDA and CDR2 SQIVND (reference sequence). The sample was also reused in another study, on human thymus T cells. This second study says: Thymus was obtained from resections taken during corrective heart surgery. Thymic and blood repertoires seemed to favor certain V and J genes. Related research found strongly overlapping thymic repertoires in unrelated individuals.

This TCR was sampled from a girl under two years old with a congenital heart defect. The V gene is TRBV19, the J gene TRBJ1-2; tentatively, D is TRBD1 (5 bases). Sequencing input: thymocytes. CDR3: CASSIQGLSYGYTF. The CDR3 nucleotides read TGTGCCAGTAGTATACAGGGTCTGTCCTATGGCTACACCTTC.